This record looks at one T cell receptor beta chain sequence and its context. Its target antigen remains unknown. Within one base of it there is no much larger clone, and no base qualities were kept. The sample originates from a study of cytomegalovirus exposure and HLA in healthy donors (dated by TCRdb to about 2017). Regarding the study in general: According to a later analysis, the 120 or so validation repertoires were produced on the same platform as the 700 or so repertoires of the first cohort. To predict cytomegalovirus infection status, the study combined high-throughput TCR immunosequencing, statistical association of individual TCRs with disease status, and machine learning. The study aimed to test whether signatures of past pathogen exposure could be identified by cataloging public T cell receptors. Besides the first cohort of under 700 subjects, a separate validation cohort made up of some 110 different subjects was used.

The CDR3 starts with the cysteine, ends with the phenylalanine, and has 17 residues. Only the CDR3 portion is preserved as DNA: 51 bases, with reading frame beginning at the first base. In the germline V gene, CDR1 corresponds to SGDLS and CDR2 to YYNGEE. V and J are trimmed by 3 bases and 2 bases, and the gene matches miss 10 bases of the junction. The donors were included in the validation cohort of 100 to 150 subjects, a group kept apart from the roughly 700-subject first cohort. Here is what the overall study found, with its caveats: The authors suggested that the approach could potentially be extended to other disease states and immunological phenotypes. Across donors, most TCR sequences were observed very rarely, whereas some public TCRs were present in many individuals. All 120 or so repertoires were used to score co-occurrence in the validation cohort in a later analysis, because that analysis had no HLA typing for the cohort. Of the cluster scores, 85% to 95% were above 0 in a later analysis, which found that TCRs clustered in the first cohort also tended to co-occur in the 95 to 150 validation repertoires. Three of the identified cytomegalovirus-associated TCR beta chains were confirmed in vitro to be specific for cytomegalovirus antigens. The classifier was reported to diagnose cytomegalovirus status with high specificity and sensitivity in both the original and validation cohorts. The study listed 164 TCR beta chains as associated with cytomegalovirus.

Libraries were constructed by the immunoSEQ multiplex PCR assay. From the authors' description of their analysis: To diagnose cytomegalovirus status from the catalog of TCR beta chain sequences, a statistical classification framework was built. TCRdb provides this immuneACCESS table in a form limited to in-frame rearrangements. Some clones are lacking; in checked studies, under half of them reflect an unresolved V gene, and why the rest are absent is not known. The DNA gave D and trimming, while V, J and clone size come from that table. This sample lists approximately 160,000 clones; about 90% were detected once. In total, the top ten clones hold over 2.5% of the sample.

This receptor was taken from a woman between 18 and 29 years old in good health and CMV-seropositive. Sequencing was carried out using PBMCs. The chain employs TRBV9 and TRBJ2-3; TRBD2 matches 9 bases in the middle. The DNA sequence is TGTGCCAGCAGCGAGCGAGGGCTAGCGGGGCTCACAGATACGCAGTATTTT. The encoded protein is CASSERGLAGLTDTQYF.